Given below is one TCR beta chain in context. TCRdb's copy holds only in-frame clones and misses some; the assay was immunoSEQ multiplex PCR. Of 120,000 to 150,000 clones in the sample, approximately 90% were seen once. These data belong to a study of blood T cell repertoires in COVID-19. The ends lost 2 bases at V and 10 bases at J; junction bases unmatched: 9. The CDR3 has 16 residues. Germline loops: CDR1 SGHTA, CDR2 FQGNSA. This rearrangement joins TRBV7-2 to TRBJ1-6, with 9 bases identical to TRBD1. The clonotype was recovered from a woman in her forties or fifties with active or convalescent COVID-19. The sequencing input was peripheral blood. The CDR3 DNA sequence: TGTGCCAGCAGCTTACAACAGGGGGCTGTTGGATCACCCCTCCACTTT. Residues: CASSLQQGAVGSPLHF.